This T cell receptor beta chain came from a study of shared T cell receptors in the human thymus. Libraries were prepared by immunoSEQ multiplex PCR; TCRdb keeps only in-frame clonotypes and omits some of them. Among approximately 490,000 clones listed, 78% were seen once. The V gene's germline CDR1 is MDHEN and CDR2 SYDVKM. This CDR3 region has 18 residues. V trimming: 6 bases; J trimming: 2 bases; junction bases outside the gene matches: 15. These data were likewise used in another study, on human thymus T cells. That paper notes: Healthy Finnish infants undergoing corrective surgery for congenital heart defects were the donors. Resected material from corrective heart surgery provided the thymus tissue analysed. Use of V and J genes seemed skewed within the thymic and blood repertoires. Thymic TCR repertoires of unrelated people reportedly overlapped highly.

The TCR sequence derives from a boy younger than two with a congenital heart defect. The J gene is TRBJ2-7, the V gene TRBV28; TRBD2 aligns across 11 bases. Sequenced: thymocytes. CDR3 sequence (DNA): TGTGCCAGCAGCCCGGTTAAACTAGCGGGAGTTACCCCCTACGAGCAGTACTTC. The encoded protein is CASSPVKLAGVTPYEQYF.